This T cell receptor beta chain was documented in a study of identical twins. General study findings and limits: The conclusions drew on cross-sectional statistical analysis instead of tracking the same donors. Monozygotic twin pairs showed more out-of-frame TCR alpha sharing than models estimated. For cord blood, abundant beta clonotypes had fewer insertions, unlike memory repertoires, which showed none.

cDNA carried unique molecular identifiers, and a universal primer site was added by template switching. TCRdb ran MiXCR on the 5' RACE reads and lists one entry per CDR3 protein. Of more than 400,000 distinct CDR3 sequences detected, over 12% appear once; the ten largest clones hold 0.44%. This clonotype appeared many times. As yet, its antigen is unknown. V lost 4 bases and J 1 base, leaving 13 bases between the germline ends. The CDR3 length is 15 residues. CDR1 is LGHNA, CDR2 YNFKEQ, per germline. These same records also appear under a second study, on yellow fever vaccine responses in identical twins.

The V call is TRBV4-2, the J call TRBJ2-5; D unclear. The sample comprised CD4+ T cells sorted from blood. This TCR was recovered from a woman under 30 in good health. CDR3 amino acids: CASSRANIAQETQYF. The CDR3 bases are TGTGCCAGCAGCCGGGCTAACATCGCCCAAGAGACCCAGTACTTC.